This passage covers 30 T cell receptor beta chains from one sample sequenced in a study of glioma-infiltrating T cells (TCRdb year 2016). The sequencing machine was an Illumina MiSeq. TCR alpha and beta CDR3 regions were amplified with the iRepertoire nested amplicon-rescue multiplex PCR (arm-PCR) platform from RNA. The public reads were quality trimmed at Q25 with fastp and then assembled into clones with MiXCR by TCRdb, keeping productive beta chains. Entries that share a CDR3 protein sequence are merged under the most common genes and DNA. In all, the sample holds tens of thousands of distinct CDR3 sequences, and around 40% of those were seen once. About two fifths of the sample is taken by the ten largest. Specimen: glioma tissue, nonneoplastic brain tissue, or PBMCs (not recorded which). Every receptor here comes from a human donor with low-grade glioma or glioblastoma, undergoing nonglioma brain surgery, or in good health (not recorded which).

The sample holds many counts of this clonotype. The chain recombines TRBV6-1 with TRBJ2-6; D is ambiguous. Looked up from germline, CDR1 is MNHNS and CDR2 is SASEGT. This CDR3 is 16 amino acids long. V lost 8 bases and J lost 0, with 14 bases in between. CDR3 DNA sequence: TGTGCCAGCGGTGGACCGCGACCCTCTGGGGCCAACGTCCTGACTTTC. Translated: CASGGPRPSGANVLTF.

A word on this clonotype: One junction end disagrees with the germline gene, perhaps due to a read error. The gene calls are TRBV7-9 and TRBJ1-1; D not resolved. There are 11 residues in the CDR3. CDR1 and CDR2 from the germline V gene are SEHNR and FQNEAQ (reference sequence). Written as DNA, the CDR3 is TGCGCCAGCAGCCCCTACACTGAAGCTCTCTTT. It translates to CASSPYTEALF.

To note about this clonotype: One end of the junction fails to match germline, which may point to a read error. This sequence joins TRBV6-2 or TRBV6-3 and TRBJ2-2; a possible D gene is TRBD1 (7 bases). The CDR3 contains 16 residues. Germline CDR1 is MNHEY and CDR2 is SVGEGT. The CDR3 region is CASRTTGVGYTGGLFF. The CDR3 nucleotides read TGTGCCAGCAGAACTACAGGGGTCGGATATACCGGGGGGCTGTTTTTT.

In this sample, this clonotype turned up many times. This chain connects TRBV20-1 to TRBJ2-7, with 7 bases that match TRBD1. Trimming cost V 0 bases and J 7 bases; bases outside gene matches: 12. The germline V gene encodes CDR1 DFQATT and CDR2 SNEGSKA (reference sequence). The CDR3 totals 15 residues. The CDR3 DNA is TGCAGTGCTAGAGAGAACGACAGGGCCTTTGGGGAGCAGTACTTC. This gives the protein CSARENDRAFGEQYF.

This clonotype was seen ten or more times. V and J are TRBV6-1 and TRBJ1-5, with no clear D. This CDR3 contains 15 residues. The V gene lost 4 bases and the J gene lost 0 bases, with 10 bases spanning the gap. Germline loops: CDR1 MNHNS, CDR2 SASEGT. The CDR3 region has the DNA TGTGCCAGCAGTGTAACGCGGGATAGCAATCAGCCCCAGCATTTT. It yields the protein CASSVTRDSNQPQHF.

This clonotype was picked up many times. The chain carries TRBV7-9 and TRBJ2-7, with 7 nucleotides matching TRBD1. J was trimmed by 3 bases and V by 5 bases; bases with no gene match: 7. The CDR3 loop spans 14 amino acids. Germline V gives CDR1 SEHNR, CDR2 FQNEAQ (reference sequence). The CDR3 region is CASSPPGQSYEQYF. CDR3 in DNA: TGTGCCAGCAGCCCTCCGGGACAGAGCTACGAGCAGTACTTC.

This clonotype has a count of ten or more. The chain recombines TRBV29-1 with TRBJ2-5; D is unclear. CDR3 size: 11 residues. The V and J ends lost 6 bases and 5 bases respectively, with 10 bases between them. The germline CDR1 and CDR2 sequences are SQVTM and ANQGSEA. The CDR3, as DNA: TGCAGCGTGTCGGAAGGGGAGACCCAGTACTTC. Protein: CSVSEGETQYF.

This clonotype has a count of ten or more. The rearrangement uses TRBV7-9 and TRBJ2-1, with D perhaps matching TRBD2 (6 bases). The germline V and J ends were trimmed by 4 bases and 1 base, with 23 bases remaining between them. Per the germline V gene, CDR1 is SEHNR and CDR2 is FQNEAQ (reference sequence). This CDR3 contains 19 residues. CDR3 amino acids: CASSSTMGTGTRSYNEQFF. The CDR3 nucleotides are TGTGCCAGCAGCTCCACAATGGGGACCGGGACTCGTTCCTACAATGAGCAGTTCTTC.

This clonotype has ten or more counts. This chain connects TRBV19 to TRBJ2-1; D possibly uses TRBD1 or TRBD2 (5 bases each). The CDR3 totals 14 residues. The germline CDR1 and CDR2 sequences are LNHDA and SQIVND (reference sequence). The V end lost 5 bases, the J end lost 5 bases, and 13 bases lay between the germline ends. CDR3 DNA sequence: TGTGCCAGTAGTCCCAGAGGGGTCCACAATGAGCAGTTCTTC. Translated: CASSPRGVHNEQFF.

The rearrangement joins TRBV9 to TRBJ2-1; no firm D call. The CDR3 consists of 15 residues. Per germline, CDR1 SGDLS and CDR2 YYNGEE. V was shortened by 4 bases and J by 1 base, with 12 bases between the two germline ends. The CDR3 coding sequence is TGTGCCAGCAGCTTAAGCATAGGGTCCTACAATGAGCAGTTCTTC. Translated, it gives CASSLSIGSYNEQFF.

This sequence joins TRBV18 and TRBJ2-3; D perhaps matches TRBD2 (5 bases). Germline-derived CDR1 and CDR2 are KGHSH and LQKENI. This CDR3 comprises 16 residues. Trimming cost V 1 base and J 1 base, with 12 bases left between them. The CDR3 loop is CASSPRASSGTDTQYF. The DNA for the CDR3 is TGTGCCAGCTCACCACGCGCTAGCTCCGGCACAGATACGCAGTATTTT.

In this sample, this clonotype turned up many times. The rearrangement joins TRBV12-3 or TRBV12-4 to TRBJ1-5, with D possibly TRBD1 on 5 matching bases. CDR3 length: 16 amino acids. Trimming took 2 bases from V and 6 from J, leaving 17 bases between them. The CDR3 region is CASSLRGPRGFQPQHF. CDR3 DNA sequence: TGTGCCAGCAGTTTAAGGGGACCCAGAGGCTTTCAGCCCCAGCATTTT.

This clonotype was counted at least ten times. The chain has TRBV20-1 and TRBJ2-6; D could derive from TRBD1 or TRBD2 (5 bases each). The CDR3 totals 17 residues. V was pared by 2 bases and J by 0 bases, with 14 bases between. Germline assignment: CDR1 DFQATT and CDR2 SNEGSKA (reference sequence). Here the CDR3 reads CSARPNLGVSGANVLTF. CDR3 DNA: TGCAGTGCTAGACCAAATTTGGGGGTCTCTGGGGCCAACGTCCTGACTTTC.

This clonotype appeared many times. The chain has TRBV28 and TRBJ2-7; D possibly corresponds to TRBD2 (5 bases). This CDR3 has 15 amino acids. V dropped 11 bases and J dropped 0 bases, with 20 bases sitting between them. CDR1 and CDR2 (germline): MDHEN, SYDVKM. Here the CDR3 DNA reads TGTGCCGCAAACGGGGTCCGCACACTCTCCTACGAGCAGTACTTC. This codes for CAANGVRTLSYEQYF.

In this sample, this clonotype turned up many times. CDR3 residues: CASSQESNGELFF. CDR3 nucleotide sequence: TGTGCCAGCAGCCAAGAAAGTAACGGGGAGCTGTTTTTT. The rearrangement links TRBV4-2 to TRBJ2-2; D unclear. The germline V gene encodes CDR1 LGHNA and CDR2 YNFKEQ. Trimming stripped 0 bases from V and 7 bases from J, with 6 bases between. This CDR3 is 13 amino acids long.

This clonotype has a count of ten or more. The CDR3 spells CASSQVGGTSYEQYF. The CDR3, as DNA: TGTGCCAGCAGCCAAGTTGGGGGTACCTCCTACGAGCAGTACTTC. This sequence joins TRBV3-1 and TRBJ2-7, with D possibly called TRBD1 or TRBD2 (5 bases each). Trimming cost V 1 base and J 0 bases, with 10 bases left between them. The CDR3 length is 15 residues. CDR1 is LGHDT and CDR2 is YNNKEL in the germline V gene (reference sequence).

Note on this clonotype: Lacking the conserved final phenylalanine or tryptophan, this CDR3 likely reflects a read error. This chain links TRBV7-8 with TRBJ1-1; 7 bases line up with TRBD1. V dropped 4 bases and J dropped 10; count of bases not matched to a gene: 9. The V gene's germline CDR1 is SGHVS and CDR2 FQNEAQ. The CDR3 length is 13 residues. The CDR3: CASSSQGQWGAFS. CDR3 nucleotides: TGTGCCAGCAGCTCACAGGGACAGTGGGGAGCTTTCTCT.

A remark on this clonotype: It may be a read error: a sequence one base away is much more abundant. V gene TRBV2 combines with J gene TRBJ2-3; 7 bases agree with TRBD2. V trimming: 4 bases; J trimming: 8 bases; junction bases outside the gene matches: 12. Germline loops: CDR1 SNHLY, CDR2 FYNNEI. The CDR3 length is 15 residues. The CDR3 nucleotides read TGTGCCAGCAGTGGCCAGCGGGGAAGTAGCGGTACGCAGTATTTT. This encodes CASSGQRGSSGTQYF.

The gene calls are TRBV15 and TRBJ2-5; no clear D. CDR3 length equals 16 residues. The germline CDR1 and CDR2 sequences are LNHNV and YYDKDF (reference sequence). V dropped 0 bases and J dropped 5 bases, with 16 bases sitting between them. The CDR3: CATSRDLPTSRETQYF. Written as DNA, the CDR3 is TGTGCCACCAGCAGAGATCTTCCCACCTCCAGGGAGACCCAGTACTTC.

At least ten counts were recorded for this clonotype. V and J are TRBV15 and TRBJ1-5; TRBD1 matches 7 bases. Germline assignment: CDR1 LNHNV and CDR2 YYDKDF (reference sequence). V lost 5 bases and J lost 2; bases outside the gene matches: 6. CDR3 length: 15 residues. Here the CDR3 reads CATSPQGTGNQPQHF. Here the CDR3 DNA reads TGTGCCACCAGCCCACAGGGGACGGGCAATCAGCCCCAGCATTTT.

This clonotype was counted at least ten times. This chain links TRBV7-2 with TRBJ2-7; D ambiguous. CDR1 and CDR2 from the germline V gene are SGHTA and FQGNSA. The germline V and J ends were trimmed by 6 bases and 7 bases, with 13 bases remaining between them. The CDR3 spans 12 residues. The CDR3 DNA sequence: TGTGCCAGCAGTACGGTGGTCGGTGAGCAGTACTTC. Its translation: CASSTVVGEQYF.

This clonotype was seen at least ten times. The chain recombines TRBV5-1 with TRBJ2-1; 7 bases match TRBD1. Trimming took 0 bases from V and 7 from J; bases not matched to a gene: 7. This CDR3 contains 15 residues. Germline V gene data show CDR1 as SGHRS and CDR2 as YFSETQ. The CDR3: CASSLGETQGNEQFF. As DNA, the CDR3 is TGCGCCAGCAGCTTGGGAGAAACACAGGGGAATGAGCAGTTCTTC.

Points on this clonotype: Since a much larger clone is just one base distant, this may be a read error. Since the CDR3 does not end with the conserved phenylalanine or tryptophan, this likely comes from a read error. The chain links TRBV12-3 or TRBV12-4 to TRBJ1-5; 9 bases are a match to TRBD1. The CDR3 totals 14 residues. With 6 bases clipped from V and 11 bases from J, the junction kept 11 bases outside the gene matches. CDR3 DNA sequence: TGTGCCAGCAGCAAACAGGGGGCAAGTACGTCCCAGCATCTT. This encodes CASSKQGASTSQHL.

A note on this clonotype: This could be a read error, since a much larger clone is one nucleotide away. This rearrangement joins TRBV12-3 or TRBV12-4 to TRBJ2-7; D tentatively reads TRBD1 or TRBD2 (5 bases each). CDR3 length: 13 amino acids. Trimming removed 3 bases at V and 6 bases at J, with 12 bases between. The CDR3 is CASSFGGFCEQYF. CDR3 in DNA: TGTGCCAGCAGTTTTGGGGGTTTCTGCGAGCAGTACTTC.

This clonotype was seen at least ten times. The gene calls are TRBV6-1 and TRBJ2-1; 7 positions agree with TRBD2. CDR3 length equals 17 residues. J was trimmed by 4 bases and V by 5 bases; bases with no gene match: 14. CDR1 is MNHNS, CDR2 SASEGT, per germline. CDR3 in DNA: TGTGCCAGCAGTTCTTCCCCCGGGGGGTTTCTTTACAATGAGCAGTTCTTC. Its protein is CASSSSPGGFLYNEQFF.

The genes are TRBV6-9 and TRBJ2-1; the match to TRBD1 covers 10 bases. The CDR3 has 14 residues. Looked up from germline, CDR1 is MNHGY and CDR2 is SVAAGI. J gave up 8 bases and V 4 bases, and 5 bases lay outside the gene matches. CDR3 sequence (DNA): TGTGCCAGCAGTTTGGACAGGGGGATGTATGAGCAGTTCTTC. Its translation is CASSLDRGMYEQFF.

This clonotype appeared a few times. This sequence may be a read error, since a much larger clone differs from it by one base. CDR3 nucleotide sequence: TGTGCCAGCAGTCACAACCCCCTCACGGGCTACACCTTC. It yields the protein CASSHNPLTGYTF. The rearrangement links TRBV28 to TRBJ1-2; unclear D gene. Germline values: CDR1 MDHEN, CDR2 SYDVKM. CDR3 length: 13 residues. Between the trimmed V and J ends, which lost 5 bases and 8 bases, there was a span of 15 bases.

This clonotype has ten or more counts. The genes are TRBV7-9 and TRBJ2-7; 7 positions agree with TRBD1. The CDR3 has 13 residues. The junction had 4 bases not matched to a gene; V was cut back by 3 bases and J by 5 bases. Germline V lookup: CDR1 SEHNR, CDR2 FQNEAQ (reference sequence). The CDR3 spells CASSFLGGHEQYF. DNA of the CDR3: TGTGCCAGCAGCTTCTTAGGGGGCCACGAGCAGTACTTC. The whole variable domain, filled in from reference TRBV7-9 and TRBJ2-7, reads DTGVSQNPRHKITKRGQNVTFRCDPISEHNRLYWYRQTLGQGPEFLTYFQNEAQLEKSRLLSDRFSAERPKGSFSTLEIQRTEQGDSAMYLCASSFLGGHEQYFGPGTRLTVT.

This clonotype was seen just once. This chain joins TRBV20-1 and TRBJ2-7; a weak D match, TRBD1 (7 bases). Trimming took 2 bases from V and 7 from J, leaving 12 bases between them. From germline, CDR1 is DFQATT and CDR2 SNEGSKA (reference sequence). This CDR3 region has 12 residues. CDR3 bases: TGCAGTGCTAGACAGGGGGGTTTGGAGCAGTACTTC. This sequence encodes CSARQGGLEQYF.

This clonotype was picked up many times. V usage is TRBV29-1 and J usage is TRBJ2-2; D gene unclear. Germline CDR1 and CDR2: SQVTM and ANQGSEA. This CDR3 region has 13 residues. V was pared by 3 bases and J by 2 bases, with 7 bases between. The CDR3 loop is CSVESANTGELFF. The DNA for the CDR3 is TGCAGCGTTGAGTCAGCTAACACCGGGGAGCTGTTTTTT.